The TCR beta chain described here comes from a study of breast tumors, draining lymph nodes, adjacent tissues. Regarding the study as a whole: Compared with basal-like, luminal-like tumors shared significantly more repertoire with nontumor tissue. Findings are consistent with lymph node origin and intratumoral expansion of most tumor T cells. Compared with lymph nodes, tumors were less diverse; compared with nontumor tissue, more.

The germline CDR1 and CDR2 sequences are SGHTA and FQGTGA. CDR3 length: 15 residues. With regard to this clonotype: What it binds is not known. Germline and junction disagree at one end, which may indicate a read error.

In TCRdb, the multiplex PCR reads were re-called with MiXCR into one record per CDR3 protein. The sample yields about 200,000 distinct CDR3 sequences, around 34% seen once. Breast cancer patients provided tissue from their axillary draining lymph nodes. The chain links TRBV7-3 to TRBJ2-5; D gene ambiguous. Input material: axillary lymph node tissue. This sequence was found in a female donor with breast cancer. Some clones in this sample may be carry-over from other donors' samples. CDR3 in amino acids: CASSPGPASRETQHF. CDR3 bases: TGTGCCAGCAGTCCTGGACCAGCGAGTCGAGAGACCCAGCACTTC.